The present TCR beta chain was sequenced within a study of blood T cell repertoires in COVID-19. The protocol was immunoSEQ multiplex PCR, while the TCRdb copy is restricted to in-frame clones and leaves out a portion. The data contain 95,000 to 150,000 clones, roughly 84% of them seen just once; the ten biggest clones take up 3% to 4.5%. The CDR3 is 16 residues long. The V segment lost 5 bases and the J segment 11 bases; nucleotides outside the gene matches: 18. The V gene's germline CDR1 is SGHTA and CDR2 FQGNSA. The sample taken for sequencing was PBMCs or T cells enriched from blood (not recorded which). This chain joins TRBV7-2 and TRBJ2-3, with 8 nucleotides matching TRBD2. The TCR sequence derives from a young woman who had recovered from COVID-19. The CDR3 here is CASSTSGGAIAGLQYF. The CDR3 nucleotides are TGTGCCAGCAGCACTTCGGGCGGGGCAATAGCGGGATTGCAGTATTTT. Full variable domain (remainder filled in from reference TRBV7-2 and TRBJ2-3): GAGVSQSPSNKVTEKGKDVELRCDPISGHTALYWYRQSLGQGLEFLIYFQGNSAPDKSGLPSDRFSAERTGGSVSTLTIQRTQQEDSAVYLCASSTSGGAIAGLQYFGPGTRLTVL.